This TCR beta chain was captured in a study of T cells in Graves' hyperthyroidism and ophthalmopathy. Study background: Peripheral blood sampling occurred at initial diagnosis, before any treatment.

V gave up 4 bases and J gave up 5 bases, with 21 bases separating them. Germline V gene sequence: CDR1 SGHDT, CDR2 YYEEEE. There are 16 residues in the CDR3. TCR beta CDR3 regions were amplified from RNA. The HTBI primer set drove a first-round RT-PCR of the TCR CDR3. Each CDR3 protein gets one entry after TCRdb re-called the multiplex PCR reads with MiXCR. This table has around 700,000 distinct CDR3 sequences, around 20% appearing once. This clonotype was counted between two and nine times. First hyperthyroidism diagnosis is when the blood sample was obtained, before any ophthalmopathy symptoms. The V call is TRBV5-6, the J call TRBJ2-5, with D possibly matching TRBD2 (5 bases). This sequence was found in a woman aged 45-65 years with Graves' hyperthyroidism that later progressed to Graves' ophthalmopathy. Sequenced input: blood. CDR3 protein: CASSPGRRFERETQYF. In DNA, the CDR3 is TGTGCCAGCAGCCCCGGGCGGAGGTTTGAAAGGGAGACCCAGTACTTC. Using reference TRBV5-6 and TRBJ2-5 for the parts outside the CDR3, the full variable domain is DAGVTQSPTHLIKTRGQQVTLRCSPKSGHDTVSWYQQALGQGPQFIFQYYEEEERQRGNFPDRFSGHQFPNYSSELNVNALLLGDSALYLCASSPGRRFERETQYFGPGTRLLVL.